The sequence of this T cell receptor (beta chain) was determined in a study of T-cell memory formation after mild COVID-19. The overall study: Largely donor-specific sequence clusters came from a couple of donors.

TCRalpha and TCRbeta libraries used 5'RACE with constant-segment primers and UMIs. TCRdb redid the calling of the 5' RACE reads with MiXCR, one entry per CDR3 protein. This table has fewer than 450,000 distinct CDR3 sequences, around 21% appearing once. Notes on the study in general: Memory sampled before infection contained some responding clones, suggesting cross-reactive memory joined. The CD4+ clones that contracted clustered mainly within CM and EM, and the CD8+ clones concentrated in EMRA.

This clonotype was picked up many times. Its target is unknown. What was sequenced was PBMCs or a T cell subset sorted from them (not recorded which). This TCR was recovered from an adult woman who had mild COVID-19 (a few samples of this study predate the infection). Cell type and time point are not known.

CDR3 DNA sequence: TGTGCCAGCAGCTCGAACACTGAAGCTTTCTTT. Amino acids: CASSSNTEAFF. The chain joins TRBV7-9 to TRBJ1-1; D remains ambiguous. Trimming cost V 4 bases and J 1 base, with 1 base left between them. Germline CDR1 SEHNR, CDR2 FQNEAQ (reference sequence). The CDR3 is 11 amino acids.